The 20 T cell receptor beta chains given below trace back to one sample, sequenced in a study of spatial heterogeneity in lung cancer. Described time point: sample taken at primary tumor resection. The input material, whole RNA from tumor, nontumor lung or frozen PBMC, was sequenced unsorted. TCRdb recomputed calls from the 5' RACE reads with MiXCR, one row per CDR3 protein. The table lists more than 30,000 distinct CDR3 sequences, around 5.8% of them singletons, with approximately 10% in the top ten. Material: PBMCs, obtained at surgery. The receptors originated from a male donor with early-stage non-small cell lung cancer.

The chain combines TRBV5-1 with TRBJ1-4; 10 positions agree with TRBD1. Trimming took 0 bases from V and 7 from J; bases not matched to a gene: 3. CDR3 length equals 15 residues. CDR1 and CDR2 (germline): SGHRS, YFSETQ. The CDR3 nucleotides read TGCGCCAGCAGCTTGGGACAGGGGGCTTCTGAAAAACTGTTTTTT. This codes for CASSLGQGASEKLFF.

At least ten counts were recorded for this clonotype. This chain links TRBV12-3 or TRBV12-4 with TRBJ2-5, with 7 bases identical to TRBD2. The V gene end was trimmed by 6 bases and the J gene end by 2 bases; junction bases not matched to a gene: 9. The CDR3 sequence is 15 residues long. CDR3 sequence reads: CASRVAGVSQETQYF. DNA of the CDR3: TGTGCCAGCAGAGTTGCGGGGGTTTCACAAGAGACCCAGTACTTC.

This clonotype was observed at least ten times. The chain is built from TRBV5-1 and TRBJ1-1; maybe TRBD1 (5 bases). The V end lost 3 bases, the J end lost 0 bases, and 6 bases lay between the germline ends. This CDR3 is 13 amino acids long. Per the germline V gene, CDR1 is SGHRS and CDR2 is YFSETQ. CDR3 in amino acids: CASSWTLNTEAFF. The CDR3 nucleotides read TGCGCCAGCAGCTGGACACTGAACACTGAAGCTTTCTTT. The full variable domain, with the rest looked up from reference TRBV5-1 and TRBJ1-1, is KAGVTQTPRYLIKTRGQQVTLSCSPISGHRSVSWYQQTPGQGLQFLFEYFSETQRNKGNFPGRFSGRQFSNSRSEMNVSTLELGDSALYLCASSWTLNTEAFFGQGTRLTVV.

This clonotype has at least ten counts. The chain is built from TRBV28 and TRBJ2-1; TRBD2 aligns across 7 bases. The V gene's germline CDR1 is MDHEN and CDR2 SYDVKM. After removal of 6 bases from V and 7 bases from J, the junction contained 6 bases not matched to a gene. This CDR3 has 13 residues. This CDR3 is CASSPNGGNEQFF. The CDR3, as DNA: TGTGCCAGCAGCCCTAACGGGGGGAATGAGCAGTTCTTC.

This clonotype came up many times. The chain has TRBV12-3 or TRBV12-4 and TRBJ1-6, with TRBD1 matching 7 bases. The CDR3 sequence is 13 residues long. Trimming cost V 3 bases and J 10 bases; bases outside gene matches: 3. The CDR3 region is CASSFRGQSPLHF. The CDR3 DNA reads TGTGCCAGCAGTTTTAGGGGGCAGTCACCCCTCCACTTT.

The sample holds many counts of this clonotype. The CDR3 loop is CASSRQMNTEAFF. CDR3 bases: TGTGCCAGCAGTCGCCAGATGAACACTGAAGCTTTCTTT. The V gene is TRBV28, the J gene TRBJ1-1; D gene ambiguous. CDR1 and CDR2 (germline): MDHEN, SYDVKM. Trimming stripped 5 bases from V and 0 bases from J, with 7 bases between. The CDR3 sequence is 13 residues long.

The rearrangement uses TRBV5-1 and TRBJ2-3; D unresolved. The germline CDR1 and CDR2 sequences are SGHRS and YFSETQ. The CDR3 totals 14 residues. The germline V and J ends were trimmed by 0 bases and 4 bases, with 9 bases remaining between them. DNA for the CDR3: TGCGCCAGCAGCTTGGACGGGTTCGCAGATACGCAGTATTTT. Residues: CASSLDGFADTQYF.

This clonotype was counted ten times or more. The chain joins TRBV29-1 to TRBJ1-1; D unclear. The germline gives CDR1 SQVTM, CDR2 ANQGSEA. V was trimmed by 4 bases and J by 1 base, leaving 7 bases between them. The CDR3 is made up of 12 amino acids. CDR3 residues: CSVVPGNTEAFF. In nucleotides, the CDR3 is TGCAGCGTTGTCCCCGGGAACACTGAAGCTTTCTTT.

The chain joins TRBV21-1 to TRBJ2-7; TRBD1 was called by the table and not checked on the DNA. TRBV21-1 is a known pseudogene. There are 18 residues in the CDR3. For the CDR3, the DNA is TGTGCCAGACCGACCCGGATGACAGGGGGCTTGAGGTCCTACGAGCAGTACTTC. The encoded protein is CARPTRMTGGLRSYEQYF.

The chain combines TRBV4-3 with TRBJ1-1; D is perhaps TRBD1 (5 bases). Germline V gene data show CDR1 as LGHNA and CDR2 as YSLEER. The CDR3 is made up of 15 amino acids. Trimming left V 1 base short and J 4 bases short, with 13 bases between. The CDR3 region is CASSQAAGSGTEAFF. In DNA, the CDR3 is TGCGCCAGCAGCCAAGCGGCAGGGTCGGGCACTGAAGCTTTCTTT.

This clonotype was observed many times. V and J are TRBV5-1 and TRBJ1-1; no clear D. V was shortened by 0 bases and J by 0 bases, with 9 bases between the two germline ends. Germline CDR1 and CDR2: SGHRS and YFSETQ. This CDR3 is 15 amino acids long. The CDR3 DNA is TGCGCCAGCAGCTTGGGGCAGCGATTGAACACTGAAGCTTTCTTT. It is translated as CASSLGQRLNTEAFF.

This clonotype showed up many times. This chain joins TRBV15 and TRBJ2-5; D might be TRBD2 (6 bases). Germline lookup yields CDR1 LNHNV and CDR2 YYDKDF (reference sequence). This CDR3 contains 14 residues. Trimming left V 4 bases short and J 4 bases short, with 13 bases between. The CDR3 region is CATSKEGSTETQYF. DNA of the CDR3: TGTGCCACCAGCAAGGAGGGGAGCACAGAGACCCAGTACTTC. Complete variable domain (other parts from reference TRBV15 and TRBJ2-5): DAMVIQNPRYQVTQFGKPVTLSCSQTLNHNVMYWYQQKSSQAPKLLFHYYDKDFNNEADTPDNFQSRRPNTSFCFLDIRSPGLGDTAMYLCATSKEGSTETQYFGPGTRLLVL.

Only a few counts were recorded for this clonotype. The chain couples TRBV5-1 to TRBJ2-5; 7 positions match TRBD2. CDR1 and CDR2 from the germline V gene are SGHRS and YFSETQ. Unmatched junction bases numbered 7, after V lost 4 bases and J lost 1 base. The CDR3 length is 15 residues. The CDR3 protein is CASSPGAGRQETQYF. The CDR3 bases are TGCGCCAGCAGCCCTGGAGCGGGGCGCCAAGAGACCCAGTACTTC. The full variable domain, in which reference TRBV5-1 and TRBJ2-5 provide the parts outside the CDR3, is KAGVTQTPRYLIKTRGQQVTLSCSPISGHRSVSWYQQTPGQGLQFLFEYFSETQRNKGNFPGRFSGRQFSNSRSEMNVSTLELGDSALYLCASSPGAGRQETQYFGPGTRLLVL.

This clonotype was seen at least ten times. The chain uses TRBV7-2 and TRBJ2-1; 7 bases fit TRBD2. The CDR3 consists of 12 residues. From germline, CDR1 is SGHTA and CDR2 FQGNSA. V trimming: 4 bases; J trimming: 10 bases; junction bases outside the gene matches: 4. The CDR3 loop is CASSSYGGEQFF. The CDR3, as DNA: TGTGCCAGCAGCTCATACGGGGGGGAGCAGTTCTTC.

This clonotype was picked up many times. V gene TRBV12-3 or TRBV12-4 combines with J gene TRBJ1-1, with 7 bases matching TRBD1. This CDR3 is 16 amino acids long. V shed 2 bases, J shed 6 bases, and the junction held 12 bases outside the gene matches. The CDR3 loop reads CASSLSLRGRLAEAFF. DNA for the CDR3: TGTGCCAGCAGTTTATCGTTGAGGGGGCGTCTGGCTGAAGCTTTCTTT.

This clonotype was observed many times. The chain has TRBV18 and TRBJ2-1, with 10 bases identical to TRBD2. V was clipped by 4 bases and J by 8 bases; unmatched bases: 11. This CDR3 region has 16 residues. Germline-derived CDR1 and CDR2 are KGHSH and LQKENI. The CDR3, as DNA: TGTGCCAGCTCACAGACCCTAGCGGGGGAGGGGTATGAGCAGTTCTTC. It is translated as CASSQTLAGEGYEQFF. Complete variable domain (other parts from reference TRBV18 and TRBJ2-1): NAGVMQNPRHLVRRRGQEARLRCSPMKGHSHVYWYRQLPEEGLKFMVYLQKENIIDESGMPKERFSAEFPKEGPSILRIQQVVRGDSAAYFCASSQTLAGEGYEQFFGPGTRLTVL.

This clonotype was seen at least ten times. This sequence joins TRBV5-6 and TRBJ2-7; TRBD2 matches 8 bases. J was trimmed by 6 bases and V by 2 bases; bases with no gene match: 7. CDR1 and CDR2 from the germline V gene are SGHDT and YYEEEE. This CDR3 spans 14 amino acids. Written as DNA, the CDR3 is TGTGCCAGCAGCTTACGGGGGGGCCCTCCCGAGCAGTACTTC. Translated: CASSLRGGPPEQYF.

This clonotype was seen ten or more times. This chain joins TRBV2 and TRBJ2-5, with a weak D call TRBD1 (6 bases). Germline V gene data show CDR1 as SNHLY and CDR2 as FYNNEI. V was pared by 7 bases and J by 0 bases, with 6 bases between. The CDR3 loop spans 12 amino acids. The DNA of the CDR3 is TGTGCCAGCAACAGGGACCAAGAGACCCAGTACTTC. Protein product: CASNRDQETQYF.

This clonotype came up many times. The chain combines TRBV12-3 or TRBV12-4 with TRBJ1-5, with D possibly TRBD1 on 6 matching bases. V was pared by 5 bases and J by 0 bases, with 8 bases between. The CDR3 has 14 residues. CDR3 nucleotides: TGTGCCAGCAGTCCACAGGGTAGCAATCAGCCCCAGCATTTT. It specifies CASSPQGSNQPQHF.

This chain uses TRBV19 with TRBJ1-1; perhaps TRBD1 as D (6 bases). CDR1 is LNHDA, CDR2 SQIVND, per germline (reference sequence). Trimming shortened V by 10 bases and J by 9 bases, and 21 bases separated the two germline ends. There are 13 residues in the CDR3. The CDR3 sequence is CATSRDKESKAFF. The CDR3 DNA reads TGTGCCACTTCCCGGGACAAGGAGTCAAAAGCTTTCTTT.